This entry concerns a single TCR beta chain. The data derive from a study of control samples from healthy donors and cancer patients. The CDR3 loop spans 13 amino acids. Germline-derived CDR1 and CDR2 are GTSNPN and SVGIG (reference sequence). Trimming removed 4 bases from V and 6 bases from J, with 15 bases in between. This table comes from immunoSEQ multiplex PCR, and its TCRdb copy is limited to in-frame clones, with some not included. The table lists 150,000 or so clones, over 85% of them singletons. The sequence came from a man between 18 and 29 years old in good health. This sequence joins TRBV30 and TRBJ1-1; D is perhaps TRBD1 (5 bases). Input material: blood. The CDR3 loop reads CAWIRGMIAEAFF. CDR3 nucleotides: TGTGCCTGGATACGGGGGATGATCGCTGAAGCTTTCTTT.